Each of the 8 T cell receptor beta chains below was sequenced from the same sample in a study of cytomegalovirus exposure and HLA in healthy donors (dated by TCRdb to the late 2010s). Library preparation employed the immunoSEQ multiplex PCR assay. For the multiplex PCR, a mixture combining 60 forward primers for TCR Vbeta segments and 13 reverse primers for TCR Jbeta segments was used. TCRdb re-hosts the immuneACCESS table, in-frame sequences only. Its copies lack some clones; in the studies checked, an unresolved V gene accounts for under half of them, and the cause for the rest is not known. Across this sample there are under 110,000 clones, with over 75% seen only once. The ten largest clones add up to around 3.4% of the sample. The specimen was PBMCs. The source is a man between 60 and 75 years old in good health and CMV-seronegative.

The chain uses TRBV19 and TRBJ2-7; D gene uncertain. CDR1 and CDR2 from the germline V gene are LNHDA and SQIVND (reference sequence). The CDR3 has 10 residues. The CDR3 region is CVPTHYERYV. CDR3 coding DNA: TGTGTTCCCACCCACTACGAGCGGTACGTC.

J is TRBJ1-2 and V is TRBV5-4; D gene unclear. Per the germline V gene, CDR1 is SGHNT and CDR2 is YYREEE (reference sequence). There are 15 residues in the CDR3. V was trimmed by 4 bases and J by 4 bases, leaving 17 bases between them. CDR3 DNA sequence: TGTGCCAGCAGCCTGGGCGGGATCATGAGCTATGGCTACACCTTC. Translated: CASSLGGIMSYGYTF.

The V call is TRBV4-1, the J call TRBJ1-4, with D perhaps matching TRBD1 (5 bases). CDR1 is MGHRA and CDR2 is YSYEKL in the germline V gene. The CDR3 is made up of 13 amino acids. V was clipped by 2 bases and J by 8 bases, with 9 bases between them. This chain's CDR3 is CASSQQGREKLFF. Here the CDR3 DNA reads TGCGCCAGCAGCCAACAGGGCCGGGAAAAACTGTTTTTT.

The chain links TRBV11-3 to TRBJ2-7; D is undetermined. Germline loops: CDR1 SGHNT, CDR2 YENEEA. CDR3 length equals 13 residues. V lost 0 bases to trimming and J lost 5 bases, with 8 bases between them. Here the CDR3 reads CASSLDRMDEQYF. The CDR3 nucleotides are TGTGCCAGCAGCTTAGACAGGATGGACGAGCAGTACTTC.

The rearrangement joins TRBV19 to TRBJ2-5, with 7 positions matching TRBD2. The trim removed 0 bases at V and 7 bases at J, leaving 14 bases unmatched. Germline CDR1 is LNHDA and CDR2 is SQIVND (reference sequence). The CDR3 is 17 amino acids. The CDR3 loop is CASSIDPGGGARGTQYF. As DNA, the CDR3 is TGTGCCAGTAGTATAGATCCGGGGGGAGGGGCTCGAGGGACCCAGTACTTC.

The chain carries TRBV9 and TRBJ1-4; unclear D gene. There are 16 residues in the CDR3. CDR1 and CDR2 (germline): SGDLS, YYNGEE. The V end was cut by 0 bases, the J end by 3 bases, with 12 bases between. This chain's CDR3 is CASSVDRGTANEKLFF. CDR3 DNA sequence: TGTGCCAGCAGCGTAGATCGGGGAACGGCTAATGAAAAACTGTTTTTT.

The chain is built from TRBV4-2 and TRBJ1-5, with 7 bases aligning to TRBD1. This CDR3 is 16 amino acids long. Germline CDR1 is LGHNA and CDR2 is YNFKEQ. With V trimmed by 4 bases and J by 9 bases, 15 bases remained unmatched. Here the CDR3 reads CASSLTPGGNAWPQHF. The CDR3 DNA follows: TGTGCCAGCAGCCTAACCCCAGGGGGGAACGCGTGGCCCCAGCATTTT.

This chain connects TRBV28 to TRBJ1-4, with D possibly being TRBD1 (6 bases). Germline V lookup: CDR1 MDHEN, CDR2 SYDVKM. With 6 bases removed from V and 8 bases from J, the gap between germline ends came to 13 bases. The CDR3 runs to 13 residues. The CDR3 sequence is CASREQGGEKLFF. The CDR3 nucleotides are TGTGCCAGCAGGGAACAGGGCGGAGAAAAACTGTTTTTT.